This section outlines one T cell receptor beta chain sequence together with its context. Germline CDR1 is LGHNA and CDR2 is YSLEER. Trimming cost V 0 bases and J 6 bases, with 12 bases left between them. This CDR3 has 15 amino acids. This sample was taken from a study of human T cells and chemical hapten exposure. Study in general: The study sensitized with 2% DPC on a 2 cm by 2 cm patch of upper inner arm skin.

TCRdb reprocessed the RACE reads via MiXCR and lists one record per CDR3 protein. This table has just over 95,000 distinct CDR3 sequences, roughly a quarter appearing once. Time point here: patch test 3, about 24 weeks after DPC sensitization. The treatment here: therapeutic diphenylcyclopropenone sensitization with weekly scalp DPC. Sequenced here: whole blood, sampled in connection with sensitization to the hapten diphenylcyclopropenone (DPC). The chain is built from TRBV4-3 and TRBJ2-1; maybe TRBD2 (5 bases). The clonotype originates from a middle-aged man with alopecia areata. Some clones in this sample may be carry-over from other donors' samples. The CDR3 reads CASSQDLRTSNEQFF. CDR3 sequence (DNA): TGCGCCAGCAGCCAAGACCTTCGGACTTCCAATGAGCAGTTCTTC.